This T cell receptor beta chain was recovered during a study of T cell responses to AZD1222 COVID-19 vaccine. The overall study: The analysis combined second doses at about 4 or about 12 weeks.

Of note for this clone: Its antigen is still unknown.

Sequencing used immunoSEQ multiplex PCR; TCRdb keeps in-frame clones, though not all of them. The sample lists around 72,000 clones, 80% to 90% occurring once. This CDR3 comprises 15 residues. CDR1 and CDR2 from the germline V gene are SGHAT and FQNNGV. The V gene lost 0 bases and the J gene lost 2 bases, with 11 bases spanning the gap. Study-wide findings and caveats: Without day 14 samples, only post-peak T cell repertoires were studied. The donor group comprised mostly white British people and more females; the analysis possibly underestimated clonal diversity. CD4 TCRs linked to vaccination spanned spike, dominating at 160-218 and 743-854.

V usage is TRBV11-2 and J usage is TRBJ2-7; D could derive from TRBD1 or TRBD2 (6 bases each). The source was peripheral blood, collected on day 0 of AZD1222 vaccination. The sequence came from an adult in good health. The CDR3 spells CASSLDGGQTYEQYF. CDR3 in DNA: TGTGCCAGCAGCTTAGATGGGGGGCAAACCTACGAGCAGTACTTC.